These 29 T cell receptor beta chains originate from one sample sequenced in a study of regulatory T cells in long-lasting Graves disease (dated by TCRdb to about 2021). What this sample's time point label stands for: newly diagnosed GD, antithyroid drugs for less than 3 months. For both TCR sequencing and RNA sequencing, RNA was extracted from PBMCs in TRIzol. Libraries came from multiplex PCR. Sequencing instrument: Illumina HiSeq 4000. To build TCR beta libraries, CDR3 regions were amplified by Arm-PCR using iRepertoire HTBI primers. TCRdb redid the processing of the public reads, applying fastp at Q25 and MiXCR, and retained in-frame beta chains. CDR3 protein sequences are deduplicated, and each keeps its most common genes and DNA. The sample includes under 300,000 distinct CDR3 sequences, with 18% observed a single time. Of the sample, 22% is held by the ten largest clones. Source: peripheral blood mononuclear cells (PBMCs), taken at new diagnosis, from a patient treated with antithyroid drugs. These TCRs come from a female donor with Graves disease.

With respect to this clonotype: This may be a read error, as it is one base from a much larger clone. CDR3 residues: CASSAGDSGYTF. The CDR3 coding sequence is TGTGCCAGCAGTGCCGGGGACAGTGGCTACACCTTC. This sequence joins TRBV6-1 and TRBJ1-2; 7 bases agree with TRBD1. Looked up from germline, CDR1 is MNHNS and CDR2 is SASEGT. The V gene end was trimmed by 4 bases and the J gene end by 7 bases; junction bases not matched to a gene: 3. The CDR3 is 12 residues long.

In this sample, this clonotype turned up many times. This chain's CDR3 is CASSPGTRNEQFF. CDR3 in DNA: TGTGCCAGCAGCCCCGGGACTAGAAATGAGCAGTTCTTC. This chain links TRBV7-2 with TRBJ2-1; 8 bases map to TRBD2. The CDR3 totals 13 residues. Germline V gene lookup returns CDR1 SGHTA and CDR2 FQGNSA. V lost 5 bases to trimming and J lost 7 bases; unmatched junction nucleotides: 4.

The V and J genes are TRBV6-2 or TRBV6-3 and TRBJ2-3; 14 bases align to TRBD2. Germline assignment: CDR1 MNHEY and CDR2 SVGEGT. V lost 6 bases, J lost 2 bases, and 13 bases stayed unmatched. This CDR3 contains 19 residues. CDR3 sequence reads: CASRGSKGGLAGATDTQYF. Here the CDR3 DNA reads TGTGCCAGCAGAGGGAGCAAGGGGGGACTAGCGGGAGCCACAGATACGCAGTATTTT.

This clonotype was recorded many times. The rearrangement joins TRBV10-3 to TRBJ2-5, with 8 bases identical to TRBD2. CDR1 and CDR2 (germline): ENHRY, SYGVKD. V shed 9 bases and J 0 bases; nucleotides not matched to a gene: 3. This CDR3 contains 13 residues. The CDR3 bases are TGTGCCATTGCTAGCGGGTACCAAGAGACCCAGTACTTC. It specifies CAIASGYQETQYF.

Regarding this clonotype: The germline gene is not matched at one end of the junction; a read error may be the cause. The chain employs TRBV2 and TRBJ1-2; D call uncertain. From germline, CDR1 is SNHLY and CDR2 FYNNEI. CDR3 length: 15 amino acids. The CDR3 region has the DNA TGTGCCAGCAGTGGGGTTCTCGGGAACAGCTATGGCTGCACCTTC. Translation gives CASSGVLGNSYGCTF.

This clonotype was seen repeatedly, ten times or more. This rearrangement joins TRBV27 to TRBJ2-3, with no clear D. V lost 5 bases and J lost 6, with 15 bases in between. The CDR3 runs to 14 residues. The germline V gene encodes CDR1 MNHEY and CDR2 SMNVEV (reference sequence). CDR3 loop: CASSNSRTVDTQYF. The CDR3 DNA reads as TGTGCCAGCAGTAACTCACGGACGGTTGATACGCAGTATTTT.

Details on this clonotype: A far larger clone lies a single base away; this is likely a read error. The chain joins TRBV11-2 to TRBJ2-1; D possibly corresponds to TRBD1 (5 bases). With 3 bases removed from V and 0 bases from J, the gap between germline ends came to 12 bases. Germline V lookup: CDR1 SGHAT, CDR2 FQNNGV. CDR3 length equals 16 residues. In DNA, the CDR3 is TGTGCCAGCAGCTTTGGGGCCCGTCGCTCCTACAATGAGCAGTTCTTC. It specifies CASSFGARRSYNEQFF.

The chain uses TRBV7-9 and TRBJ1-1; D uncertain. The ends were cut back, 6 bases at V and 11 bases at J, with 16 bases in the middle. CDR1 is SEHNR and CDR2 is FQNEAQ in the germline V gene (reference sequence). This CDR3 is built from 12 residues. CDR3 sequence reads: CASSSETPGAFF. The CDR3 DNA sequence: TGTGCCAGCAGTTCAGAGACCCCCGGGGCTTTCTTT.

In this sample, this clonotype turned up many times. V gene TRBV28 combines with J gene TRBJ1-2; maybe TRBD1 (5 bases). The CDR3 has 16 amino acids. Germline loops: CDR1 MDHEN, CDR2 SYDVKM. Trimming took 6 bases from V and 2 from J, leaving 19 bases between them. DNA for the CDR3: TGTGCCAGCAGCCCAGGGTTGAGGGGTACCAACTATGGCTACACCTTC. Translated: CASSPGLRGTNYGYTF.

This clonotype was seen repeatedly, ten times or more. The chain recombines TRBV2 with TRBJ2-7; no reliable D call. Germline loops: CDR1 SNHLY, CDR2 FYNNEI. V lost 6 bases and J 0 bases, leaving 12 bases between the germline ends. CDR3 length: 14 residues. The CDR3 nucleotides read TGTGCCAGCAGAGGCTACAGAGACTCCTACGAGCAGTACTTC. Translation: CASRGYRDSYEQYF.

This clonotype was found many times. V and J are TRBV3-1 and TRBJ1-2, with TRBD1 as a possible D gene (5 bases). The CDR3 runs to 13 residues. V was pared by 4 bases and J by 8 bases, with 14 bases between. The V gene's germline CDR1 is LGHDT and CDR2 YNNKEL (reference sequence). CDR3: CASSPSQGGGYTF. CDR3 sequence (DNA): TGTGCCAGCAGCCCCTCCCAGGGAGGGGGCTACACCTTC.

This clonotype was found many times. In nucleotides, the CDR3 is TGCAGTGCCAGACTAGCGGGAGTACGGGATGAGCAGTTCTTC. Protein product: CSARLAGVRDEQFF. The gene calls are TRBV20-1 and TRBJ2-1; 12 bases are a match to TRBD2. In germline, CDR1 is DFQATT, CDR2 SNEGSKA (reference sequence). The V and J ends lost 6 bases and 8 bases, in that order; junction bases with no gene match: 8. This CDR3 is 14 amino acids long.

This clonotype was observed at least ten times. The chain carries TRBV18 and TRBJ1-4; D is unclear. Trimming took 6 bases from V and 7 from J, leaving 18 bases between them. Germline lookup yields CDR1 KGHSH and CDR2 LQKENI. The CDR3 has 15 amino acids. For the CDR3, the DNA is TGTGCCAGCTCCCCCGGTGGAGTAAGAGGTGAAAAACTGTTTTTT. This sequence encodes CASSPGGVRGEKLFF.

This clonotype showed up many times. The chain joins TRBV20-1 to TRBJ2-7, with 7 bases identical to TRBD2. With 7 bases clipped from V and 4 bases from J, the junction kept 16 bases outside the gene matches. This CDR3 contains 15 residues. Germline V CDR1 and CDR2: DFQATT, SNEGSKA (reference sequence). The CDR3 region has the DNA TGCAGTGTTGCGACGCCAGCGGGACTCAGTTACGAGCAGTACTTC. Its translation is CSVATPAGLSYEQYF.

This clonotype was recorded many times. This chain joins TRBV10-3 and TRBJ1-1; D unclear. Germline CDR1 ENHRY, CDR2 SYGVKD. Trimming cost V 4 bases and J 3 bases, with 9 bases left between them. This CDR3 contains 13 residues. CDR3 DNA: TGTGCCATCAGTGGGGATAGGGACACTGAAGCTTTCTTT. Its protein is CAISGDRDTEAFF.

This clonotype was recorded at least ten times. This rearrangement joins TRBV30 to TRBJ1-1; TRBD1 is a possible D gene (5 bases). Germline assignment: CDR1 GTSNPN and CDR2 SVGIG (reference sequence). CDR3 length: 10 amino acids. The CDR3 protein is CAGTGSGAFF. In DNA form, the CDR3 reads TGTGCTGGGACGGGTTCCGGGGCTTTCTTT.

This clonotype was detected ten times or more. The J gene is TRBJ2-3, the V gene TRBV7-2; D is perhaps TRBD1 (6 bases). CDR3 size: 13 residues. Germline CDR1 reads SGHTA; CDR2 reads FQGNSA. Trimming removed 7 bases at V and 6 bases at J, with 14 bases between. The CDR3 spells CASTLLRGDTQYF. The CDR3 bases are TGTGCCAGCACCCTACTCAGGGGTGATACGCAGTATTTT.

This clonotype was found many times. The V call is TRBV27, the J call TRBJ2-2; D ambiguous. This CDR3 contains 13 residues. Germline CDR1 and CDR2: MNHEY and SMNVEV (reference sequence). The germline V and J ends were trimmed by 8 bases and 2 bases, with 9 bases remaining between them. The CDR3 coding sequence is TGTGCCAGCTTCGACACAAACACCGGGGAGCTGTTTTTT. Its translation: CASFDTNTGELFF.

This clonotype was counted a few times. The chain uses TRBV20-1 and TRBJ2-3, with 12 bases matching TRBD2. This CDR3 has 17 amino acids. V was clipped by 5 bases and J by 3 bases; unmatched bases: 12. In germline, CDR1 is DFQATT, CDR2 SNEGSKA (reference sequence). The CDR3 loop is CSASSASGRALTDTQYF. In DNA, the CDR3 is TGCAGTGCTTCATCAGCTAGCGGGAGGGCCCTAACAGATACGCAGTATTTT.

This clonotype was found many times. The chain combines TRBV2 with TRBJ2-3; tentatively, D is TRBD1 or TRBD2 (5 bases each). Germline values: CDR1 SNHLY, CDR2 FYNNEI. This CDR3 has 16 amino acids. Trimming shortened V by 1 base and J by 2 bases, and 13 bases separated the two germline ends. The CDR3 is CASSEVEGTLTDTQYF. The CDR3 DNA sequence: TGTGCCAGCAGTGAAGTTGAGGGGACCCTCACAGATACGCAGTATTTT.

This clonotype was observed at least ten times. The chain couples TRBV12-3 or TRBV12-4 to TRBJ2-7; D remains unclear. This CDR3 has 11 amino acids. V was cut by 1 base and J by 12 bases, with 10 bases left in between. Here the CDR3 reads CASSLDGRRYF. In DNA, the CDR3 is TGTGCCAGCAGTTTAGATGGCCGGAGGTACTTC.

This clonotype was recorded many times. The rearrangement joins TRBV19 to TRBJ1-4, with D possibly TRBD1 on 5 matching bases. The germline V gene has CDR1 LNHDA and CDR2 SQIVND (reference sequence). This CDR3 region has 13 residues. Trimming cost V 1 base and J 7 bases, with 7 bases left between them. The CDR3 DNA reads as TGTGCCAGTAGTATAGCAGGGAGTGAAAAACTGTTTTTT. This codes for CASSIAGSEKLFF.

This clonotype has at least ten counts. This sequence joins TRBV24-1 and TRBJ1-5; a weak D match, TRBD1 (5 bases). Trimming shortened V by 7 bases and J by 6 bases, and 21 bases separated the two germline ends. This CDR3 is 16 amino acids long. CDR1 is KGHDR and CDR2 is SFDVKD in the germline V gene. The CDR3 bases are TGTGCCACCAGCCGGGGATTGGCCGGGGACGGTCAGCCCCAGCATTTT. It translates to CATSRGLAGDGQPQHF.

The chain couples TRBV30 to TRBJ2-7; TRBD1 aligns across 9 bases. The CDR3 extends over 14 amino acids. V shed 4 bases and J 2 bases; nucleotides not matched to a gene: 6. The germline CDR1 and CDR2 sequences are GTSNPN and SVGIG (reference sequence). The CDR3 protein is CAWKGQGSPYEQYF. The CDR3 DNA reads as TGTGCCTGGAAGGGACAGGGTAGCCCCTACGAGCAGTACTTC.

Points on this clonotype: A much larger clone differs by one base, so this may be a read error. V usage is TRBV19 and J usage is TRBJ2-7, with 9 bases lining up with TRBD1. The CDR3 is 16 residues long. Germline-derived CDR1 and CDR2 are LNHDA and SQIVND (reference sequence). The CDR3 DNA is TGTGCCAGTAGTATAGAGGGACAGGGACAGATCTACGAGCAGTGCTTC. Protein sequence: CASSIEGQGQIYEQCF.

CDR3 region: CASSQISRGANYGYTF. CDR3 nucleotides: TGTGCCAGCAGCCAAATCTCCAGGGGCGCTAACTATGGCTACACCTTC. This chain joins TRBV3-1 and TRBJ1-2; TRBD1 is a possible D gene (6 bases). The germline gives CDR1 LGHDT, CDR2 YNNKEL (reference sequence). The CDR3 totals 16 residues. The V gene lost 2 bases and the J gene lost 0 bases, with 13 bases spanning the gap.

This clonotype was seen at least ten times. This chain links TRBV7-8 with TRBJ1-1; D is undetermined. The CDR3 contains 12 residues. Between the trimmed V and J ends, which lost 1 base and 8 bases, there was a span of 8 bases. The germline gives CDR1 SGHVS, CDR2 FQNEAQ. The CDR3 reads CASSLEAGEAFF. In DNA, the CDR3 is TGTGCCAGCAGCTTAGAGGCAGGAGAAGCTTTCTTT.

This clonotype was picked up many times. The chain is built from TRBV12-3 or TRBV12-4 and TRBJ1-2, with 9 bases matching TRBD1. V was clipped by 2 bases and J by 4 bases; unmatched bases: 11. The CDR3 runs 17 residues. The CDR3 protein is CASSLMATGGSLYGYTF. The DNA for the CDR3 is TGTGCCAGCAGTTTAATGGCGACAGGGGGTTCCCTCTATGGCTACACCTTC.

Ten or more counts support this clonotype. The V gene is TRBV7-2, the J gene TRBJ1-3; no reliable D call. V was trimmed by 4 bases and J by 1 base, leaving 5 bases between them. The germline CDR1 and CDR2 sequences are SGHTA and FQGNSA. The CDR3 loop spans 13 amino acids. The CDR3 sequence: CASSSRSGNTIYF. The DNA for the CDR3 is TGTGCCAGCAGCTCTCGGTCTGGAAACACCATATATTTT.